This T cell receptor (beta chain) was obtained from a study of shared clonotypes between healthy human individuals. The protocol was immunoSEQ multiplex PCR, while the TCRdb copy is restricted to in-frame clones and leaves out a portion. The sample has approximately 640,000 clones, more than 70% seen once. CDR3 length: 13 residues. CDR1 is MNHEY and CDR2 is SMNVEV in the germline V gene (reference sequence). V lost 7 bases to trimming and J lost 5 bases; unmatched junction nucleotides: 6. The study, taken as a whole, reports: Among several donors, 4.5% to 5.5% of naive CD4 clonotypes were found in common.

Both subsets, CD45RA+ naive and CD45RA-negative memory, were split from the CD4+ cells. As concerns this clone: Antigen specificity is unknown.

The TCR comes from a woman between 25 and 40 years old in good health. The sequenced sample was memory CD4+ T cells sorted from blood. Regarding subset: CD45RA-negative fraction. This chain links TRBV27 with TRBJ1-1; 8 nucleotides align to TRBD1. This chain's CDR3 is CASTTGGRTEAFF. The CDR3, as DNA: TGTGCCAGCACCACAGGGGGAAGGACTGAAGCTTTCTTT.